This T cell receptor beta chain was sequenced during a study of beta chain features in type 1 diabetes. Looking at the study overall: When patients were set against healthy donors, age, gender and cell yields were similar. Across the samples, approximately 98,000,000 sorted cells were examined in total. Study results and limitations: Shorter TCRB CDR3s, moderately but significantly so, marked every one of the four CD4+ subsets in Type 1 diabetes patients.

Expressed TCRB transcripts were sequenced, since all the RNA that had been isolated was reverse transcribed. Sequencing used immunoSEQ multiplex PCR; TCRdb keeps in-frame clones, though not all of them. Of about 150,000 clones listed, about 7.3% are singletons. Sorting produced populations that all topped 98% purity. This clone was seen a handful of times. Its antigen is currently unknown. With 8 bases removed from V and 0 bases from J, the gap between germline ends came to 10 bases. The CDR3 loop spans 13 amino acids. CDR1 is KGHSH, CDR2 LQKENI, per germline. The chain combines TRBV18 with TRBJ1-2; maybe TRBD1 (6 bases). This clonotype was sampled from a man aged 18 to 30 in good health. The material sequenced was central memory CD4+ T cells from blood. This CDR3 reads CASRTEPNYGYTF. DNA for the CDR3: TGTGCCAGCAGGACAGAACCTAACTATGGCTACACCTTC. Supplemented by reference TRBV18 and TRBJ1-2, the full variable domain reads NAGVMQNPRHLVRRRGQEARLRCSPMKGHSHVYWYRQLPEEGLKFMVYLQKENIIDESGMPKERFSAEFPKEGPSILRIQQVVRGDSAAYFCASRTEPNYGYTFGSGTRLTVV.